This TCR beta chain appears in the sequencing data of a study of blood T cell repertoires in COVID-19. V shed 9 bases, J shed 1 base, and the junction held 10 bases outside the gene matches. Germline values: CDR1 ENHRY, CDR2 SYGVKD. The CDR3 contains 16 residues. Study processing details: By means of reference gene primer amplification, nucleated cell counts were estimated. Data came from immunoSEQ multiplex PCR; TCRdb stores just in-frame clones and leaves some out. V and J calls and clone size are those listed in that table; D and trimming were worked out from the DNA. The sample has about 60,000 clones; roughly 71% are singletons.

Sample: peripheral blood. The TCR was taken from a human donor in a cohort sampled during active COVID-19. The chain employs TRBV10-3 and TRBJ2-3; 10 bases match TRBD1. CDR3 nucleotide sequence: TGTGCCATACGTCCCGGGACAGGGGTCGGCACAGATACGCAGTATTTT. Protein product: CAIRPGTGVGTDTQYF.